Following are 25 T cell receptor beta chains from one sample sequenced in a study of human T cells and chemical hapten exposure. TCRdb used MiXCR to reprocess the RACE reads, holding one entry per CDR3 protein. The sample holds more than 55,000 distinct CDR3 sequences; 11% are singletons and the top ten take almost 4%. Indicated time point: pre-sensitization, week 0. Sample treatment: therapeutic diphenylcyclopropenone sensitization with weekly scalp DPC. The sample in question was whole blood, obtained in connection with sensitization to the hapten diphenylcyclopropenone (DPC). Receptor source: a woman between 35 and 50 years old with alopecia areata. Some clones in this sample may be carry-over from other donors' samples.

This clonotype was recorded many times. The chain uses TRBV18 and TRBJ2-1, with a weak D call TRBD1 (5 bases). Germline V gene lookup returns CDR1 KGHSH and CDR2 LQKENI. The CDR3 has 16 residues. V lost 3 bases to trimming and J lost 6 bases, with 18 bases between them. CDR3 nucleotides: TGTGCCAGCTCACCCTACGTAGCAGGGCACTCCAATGAGCAGTTCTTC. It yields the protein CASSPYVAGHSNEQFF. Full variable domain (outside the CDR3, taken from reference TRBV18 and TRBJ2-1): NAGVMQNPRHLVRRRGQEARLRCSPMKGHSHVYWYRQLPEEGLKFMVYLQKENIIDESGMPKERFSAEFPKEGPSILRIQQVVRGDSAAYFCASSPYVAGHSNEQFFGPGTRLTVL.

With respect to this clonotype: Possible read error: a much larger clone is one base away. This chain links TRBV5-4 with TRBJ2-7; the match to TRBD1 covers 7 bases. Germline CDR1 is SGHNT and CDR2 is YYREEE (reference sequence). The CDR3 length is 15 residues. CDR3 bases: TGTGCCAGCGGACCCTTACAGGGGTTGGCTACCGAGCAGCACTTC. Its translation is CASGPLQGLATEQHF.

This clonotype was seen a few times. This chain uses TRBV6-6 with TRBJ1-4; D remains ambiguous. Trimming removed 2 bases from V and 3 bases from J, with 13 bases in between. Germline-derived CDR1 and CDR2 are MNHNY and SVGAGI (reference sequence). The CDR3 sequence is 16 residues long. CDR3 in DNA: TGTGCCAGCAGTTACCGCCCTAGGGATTCTAATGAAAAACTGTTTTTT. This gives the protein CASSYRPRDSNEKLFF.

This clonotype showed up many times. The chain joins TRBV12-3 or TRBV12-4 to TRBJ1-6; unclear D gene. The CDR3 contains 15 residues. Deletions cut 6 bases from V and 7 bases from J, with 16 bases between. CDR3 DNA: TGTGCCAGCAGCCGTGACCCAAAGGGAAATTCACCCCTCCACTTT. Its protein product is CASSRDPKGNSPLHF.

The CDR3 sequence: CAAGDVNTEAFF. DNA for the CDR3: TGTGCCGCAGGGGACGTCAACACTGAAGCTTTCTTT. The chain is built from TRBV6-2 or TRBV6-3 and TRBJ1-1, with D perhaps TRBD1 (6 bases). CDR1 is MNHEY and CDR2 is SVGEGT in the germline V gene. The length of the CDR3 is 12 residues. V dropped 11 bases and J dropped 2 bases, with 12 bases sitting between them.

This clonotype was detected a few times. The V call is TRBV12-3 or TRBV12-4, the J call TRBJ1-5, with 7 nucleotides matching TRBD1. V was clipped by 2 bases and J by 0 bases; unmatched bases: 7. The CDR3 loop spans 17 amino acids. The CDR3 spells CASSLLGQEASNQPQHF. The CDR3 region has the DNA TGTGCCAGCAGTTTACTCGGACAGGAGGCTAGCAATCAGCCCCAGCATTTT.

This clonotype was observed many times. The V call is TRBV7-3, the J call TRBJ2-2; possible D gene TRBD2, 6 bases. V lost 2 bases and J 6 bases, leaving 19 bases between the germline ends. Germline V gives CDR1 SGHTA, CDR2 FQGTGA. The CDR3 spans 17 residues. CDR3 in amino acids: CASSLLNPSAGSGELFF. The CDR3 DNA reads as TGTGCCAGCAGCTTATTAAACCCATCGGCGGGATCCGGGGAGCTGTTTTTT.

This clonotype was detected a few times. The chain links TRBV5-4 to TRBJ1-6, with 9 bases aligning to TRBD1. Looked up from germline, CDR1 is SGHNT and CDR2 is YYREEE (reference sequence). V shed 3 bases and J 8 bases; nucleotides not matched to a gene: 6. The CDR3 has 15 amino acids. CDR3 sequence reads: CASSYRDRDHSPLHF. The CDR3 DNA follows: TGTGCCAGCAGCTACCGGGACAGGGATCATTCACCCCTCCACTTT.

This clonotype was recorded a few times. In DNA, the CDR3 is TGCAGTGCTAGCGCCACAGATACGCAGTATTTT. Translation gives CSASATDTQYF. This chain joins TRBV20-1 and TRBJ2-3; D ambiguous. The CDR3 totals 11 residues. Germline CDR1 and CDR2: DFQATT and SNEGSKA (reference sequence). With 3 bases removed from V and 2 bases from J, the gap between germline ends came to 3 bases.

This clonotype was observed many times. The J gene is TRBJ1-1, the V gene TRBV11-3; D call uncertain. This CDR3 has 14 residues. Germline V lookup: CDR1 SGHNT, CDR2 YENEEA. Trimming removed 1 base from V and 5 bases from J, with 11 bases in between. The CDR3 nucleotides read TGTGCCAGCAGCTTAGGCGGAGGGAGAACTGAAGCTTTCTTT. It translates to CASSLGGGRTEAFF.

Concerning this clonotype itself: This sequence may be a read error, since a much larger clone differs from it by one base. The chain has TRBV7-9 and TRBJ1-6, with a weak D call TRBD1 (5 bases). Germline-derived CDR1 and CDR2 are SEHNR and FQNEAQ (reference sequence). CDR3 length: 17 amino acids. The germline V and J ends were trimmed by 5 bases and 3 bases, with 17 bases remaining between them. The CDR3 region has the DNA TGTGCCAGCAGCCGGGGGAGAGCCGGCTTCTATAATTCACCCCTCCACTTT. It yields the protein CASSRGRAGFYNSPLHF.

Only a few counts were recorded for this clonotype. V gene TRBV20-1 combines with J gene TRBJ2-7; perhaps TRBD2 as D (5 bases). CDR1 DFQATT and CDR2 SNEGSKA come from the germline V gene (reference sequence). The CDR3 runs 12 residues. Trimming removed 3 bases at V and 7 bases at J, with 13 bases between. Here the CDR3 DNA reads TGCAGTGCTAGGTTTCAGACTACGGAGCAGTACTTC. It translates to CSARFQTTEQYF.

This clonotype was counted at least ten times. The chain employs TRBV6-2 or TRBV6-3 and TRBJ2-3; unclear D gene. This CDR3 has 16 amino acids. Germline CDR1 reads MNHEY; CDR2 reads SVGEGT. Trimming took off 2 bases at V and 0 bases at J, with 12 bases between the two ends. CDR3 region: CASSYISRISTDTQYF. DNA of the CDR3: TGTGCCAGCAGTTACATTTCTCGGATAAGCACAGATACGCAGTATTTT.

This clonotype was detected a few times. V gene TRBV7-2 combines with J gene TRBJ1-4; maybe TRBD1 (5 bases). V was pared by 5 bases and J by 3 bases, with 22 bases between. CDR1 is SGHTA and CDR2 is FQGNSA in the germline V gene. The CDR3 contains 18 residues. The CDR3 loop reads CASSPSSVGRGANEKLFF. In nucleotides, the CDR3 is TGTGCCAGCAGCCCCAGTTCCGTAGGGAGAGGGGCTAATGAAAAACTGTTTTTT.

There are many counts of this clonotype. This chain connects TRBV28 to TRBJ1-1; 8 positions agree with TRBD1. Germline trimming cut 5 bases from V and 5 bases from J; bases unmatched to any gene: 7. The CDR3 consists of 14 residues. From germline, CDR1 is MDHEN and CDR2 SYDVKM. The CDR3 is CASSRGQGGTEAFF. The DNA for the CDR3 is TGTGCCAGCAGTCGAGGACAGGGTGGGACTGAAGCTTTCTTT.

This clonotype was detected a few times. DNA of the CDR3: TGTGCCAGCAGCGTAGTTAGCGGTAGTTTCAATGAGCAGTTCTTC. Translation: CASSVVSGSFNEQFF. The gene calls are TRBV9 and TRBJ2-1; TRBD2 might be the D (6 bases). Per the germline V gene, CDR1 is SGDLS and CDR2 is YYNGEE. This CDR3 spans 15 amino acids. The germline V and J ends were trimmed by 0 bases and 6 bases, with 13 bases remaining between them.

This clonotype was observed a few times. The V and J genes are TRBV6-5 and TRBJ1-2, with TRBD1 matching 8 bases. The CDR3 is 17 residues long. Per germline, CDR1 MNHEY and CDR2 SVGAGI. V gave up 1 base and J gave up 5 bases; unmatched junction bases: 12. The CDR3 DNA reads as TGTGCCAGCAGTTACTTCGGACAGGGAAGGTTTGGATATGGCTACACCTTC. Encoded protein: CASSYFGQGRFGYGYTF.

This clonotype was detected a few times. This chain uses TRBV5-1 with TRBJ1-5; 7 nucleotides agree with TRBD1. The CDR3 is made up of 13 amino acids. The junction had 6 bases not matched to a gene; V was cut back by 4 bases and J by 8 bases. CDR1 is SGHRS and CDR2 is YFSETQ in the germline V gene. This chain's CDR3 is CASSLQGLEPQHF. In DNA form, the CDR3 reads TGCGCCAGCAGCCTACAGGGGCTAGAGCCCCAGCATTTT.

J is TRBJ2-7 and V is TRBV5-6; unclear D gene. The germline CDR1 and CDR2 sequences are SGHDT and YYEEEE. There are 15 residues in the CDR3. Between the trimmed V and J ends, which lost 0 bases and 0 bases, there was a span of 10 bases. CDR3 residues: CASSLAKVGSYEQYF. CDR3 nucleotide sequence: TGTGCCAGCAGCTTGGCCAAGGTGGGCTCCTACGAGCAGTACTTC.

The chain carries TRBV15 and TRBJ1-1; the D gene is possibly TRBD1 (5 bases). The germline V gene has CDR1 LNHNV and CDR2 YYDKDF (reference sequence). The CDR3 is made up of 14 amino acids. With 4 bases removed from V and 2 bases from J, the gap between germline ends came to 11 bases. The CDR3 DNA sequence: TGTGCCACCAGCACCGGGGCCCTCAACACTGAAGCTTTCTTT. Amino acid sequence: CATSTGALNTEAFF.

This chain connects TRBV6-2 or TRBV6-3 to TRBJ2-7, with 9 bases aligning to TRBD1. V was pared by 5 bases and J by 2 bases, with 7 bases of the junction left unmatched. There are 15 residues in the CDR3. In germline, CDR1 is MNHEY, CDR2 SVGEGT. CDR3 DNA sequence: TGTGCCAGCAGTAACCGGGACAGGGATACCTACGAGCAGTACTTC. It encodes CASSNRDRDTYEQYF.

This clonotype was seen many times. V and J are TRBV23-1 and TRBJ2-5; 9 nucleotides line up with TRBD1. TRBV23-1 is labeled an ORF, and its function is uncertain. Trimming at V came to 2 bases and at J to 3 bases, leaving 7 bases not matched to a gene. The CDR3 has 16 amino acids. The CDR3 DNA reads as TGCGCCAGCAGTCAAGCCGACAGGGGGTGGAAAGAGACCCAGTACTTC. Translated, it gives CASSQADRGWKETQYF.

This clonotype turned up a few times. The chain employs TRBV6-1 and TRBJ1-5; TRBD1 might be the D (5 bases). Trimming removed 3 bases at V and 6 bases at J, with 9 bases between. The CDR3 is made up of 13 amino acids. Per the germline V gene, CDR1 is MNHNS and CDR2 is SASEGT. The CDR3 is CASSDRVGQPQHF. The DNA of the CDR3 is TGTGCCAGCAGTGACAGGGTCGGTCAGCCCCAGCATTTT.

The V call is TRBV6-2 or TRBV6-3, the J call TRBJ2-2, with D perhaps matching TRBD1 or TRBD2 (6 bases each). V lost 11 bases to trimming and J lost 0 bases, with 16 bases between them. The CDR3 consists of 15 residues. Germline assignment: CDR1 MNHEY and CDR2 SVGEGT. This CDR3 reads CASVLGGANTGELFF. CDR3 nucleotide sequence: TGTGCCTCGGTCTTGGGGGGCGCGAACACCGGGGAGCTGTTTTTT.

The chain combines TRBV6-6 with TRBJ1-1; perhaps TRBD1 as D (5 bases). Per germline, CDR1 MNHNY and CDR2 SVGAGI (reference sequence). Trimming removed 6 bases from V and 6 bases from J, with 14 bases in between. The CDR3 covers 13 residues. CDR3: CASRPGGVAEAFF. CDR3 nucleotides: TGTGCCAGCAGGCCGGGGGGGGTGGCTGAAGCTTTCTTT.